This TCR beta chain originates from a study of regulatory dendritic cells for organ transplantation. Study conclusions and caveats: The most alloreactive TCR clonotypes were found in resting memory CD8+ cells. Mature dendritic cells appeared to drive more memory CD8+ clonal expansion than regulatory ones.

This CDR3 contains 15 residues. The germline CDR1 and CDR2 sequences are SNHLY and FYNNEI. Germline trimming cut 7 bases from V and 0 bases from J; bases unmatched to any gene: 6. Repertoires were generated with immunoSEQ multiplex PCR, while TCRdb's copy carries only in-frame clones and drops some. The sample includes just under 30,000 clones, around 79% of them seen just once. A note on this clone: Its matching antigen is unknown.

FACS sorted CD4+ or CD8+ T cells into CD45RA+ naive and CD45RO+ memory. Sequencing was carried out using memory CD4+ T cells from blood. Subset described: CD45RO+ memory T cells. The receptor comes from a human donor in good health. The chain uses TRBV2 and TRBJ2-1; the match to TRBD2 covers 7 bases. The chain's CDR3 is CASTVGGSSYNEQFF. Written as DNA, the CDR3 is TGTGCCAGCACCGTCGGGGGGAGCTCCTACAATGAGCAGTTCTTC.